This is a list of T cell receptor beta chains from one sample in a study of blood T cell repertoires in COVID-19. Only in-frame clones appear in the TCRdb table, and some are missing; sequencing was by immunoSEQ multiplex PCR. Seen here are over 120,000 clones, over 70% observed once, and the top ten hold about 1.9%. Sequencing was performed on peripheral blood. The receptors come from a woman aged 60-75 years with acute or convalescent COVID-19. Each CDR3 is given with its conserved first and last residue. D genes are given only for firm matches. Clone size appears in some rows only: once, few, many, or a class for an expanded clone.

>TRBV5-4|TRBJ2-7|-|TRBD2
CASSPSGLAGGIYEQYF
TGTGCCAGCAGCCCATCGGGACTAGCGGGAGGCATCTACGAGCAGTACTTC
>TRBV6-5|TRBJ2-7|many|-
CASRQGYAYEQYF
TGTGCCAGCAGACAGGGATACGCCTACGAGCAGTACTTC
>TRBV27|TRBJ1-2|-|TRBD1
CASSRRPPGGYGYTF
TGTGCCAGCAGTCGAAGACCTCCAGGGGGCTATGGCTACACCTTC
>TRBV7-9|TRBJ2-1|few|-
CASSLPRDQSGNEQFF
TGTGCCAGCAGCTTACCCCGGGATCAAAGTGGGAATGAGCAGTTCTTC
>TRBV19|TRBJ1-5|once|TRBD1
CASSRTGAFSNQPQHF
TGTGCCAGTAGTCGGACAGGGGCCTTTAGCAATCAGCCCCAGCATTTT
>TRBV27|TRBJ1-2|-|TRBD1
CASSNILGQGDFGYTF
TGTGCCAGCAGCAACATATTAGGACAGGGGGACTTTGGCTACACCTTC
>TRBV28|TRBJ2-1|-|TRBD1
CASSSRSGTGWNEQFF
TGTGCCAGCAGTTCCCGATCCGGGACAGGGTGGAATGAGCAGTTCTTC
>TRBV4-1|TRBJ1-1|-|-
CASSQDPGVVNTEAFF
TGCGCCAGCAGCCAAGATCCCGGGGTCGTGAACACTGAAGCTTTCTTT
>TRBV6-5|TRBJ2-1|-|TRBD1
CASSYATGLAQFEQFF
TGTGCCAGCAGTTACGCGACAGGGTTGGCACAATTTGAGCAGTTCTTC
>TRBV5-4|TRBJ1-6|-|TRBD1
CASSFGDRGQNSPLHF
TGTGCCAGCAGCTTTGGGGACAGGGGGCAGAATTCACCCCTCCACTTT
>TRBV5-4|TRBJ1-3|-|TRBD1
CASSWGQGSGNTIYF
TGTGCCAGCAGCTGGGGACAGGGGTCGGGAAACACCATATATTTT
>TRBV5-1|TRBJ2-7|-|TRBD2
CASSLELAGAKRGEQYF
TGCGCCAGCAGCTTGGAACTAGCGGGAGCTAAACGGGGCGAGCAGTACTTC
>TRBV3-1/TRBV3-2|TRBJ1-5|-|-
CASSQDRGGRSNQPQHF
TGTGCCAGCAGCCAAGATAGGGGAGGGAGGAGTAATCAGCCCCAGCATTTT
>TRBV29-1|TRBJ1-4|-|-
CSVAGGEGEKLFF
TGCAGCGTGGCCGGAGGGGAGGGGGAAAAACTGTTTTTT
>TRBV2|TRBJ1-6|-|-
CASSEGSTENNSPLHF
TGTGCCAGCAGTGAAGGCTCTACGGAGAATAATTCACCCCTCCACTTT
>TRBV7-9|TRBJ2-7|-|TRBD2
CASSLREGSYEQYF
TGTGCCAGCAGCTTACGGGAGGGTTCCTACGAGCAGTACTTC
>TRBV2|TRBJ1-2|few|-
CASIERRGRSYGYTF
TGTGCCAGCATCGAGAGGAGAGGCCGGAGTTATGGCTACACCTTC
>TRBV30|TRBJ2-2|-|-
CAWRINRAGELFF
TGTGCCTGGAGGATAAACAGGGCCGGGGAGCTGTTTTTT
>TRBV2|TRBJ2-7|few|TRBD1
CASSGAGGIYEQYF
TGTGCCAGCAGTGGGGCAGGGGGCATCTACGAGCAGTACTTC
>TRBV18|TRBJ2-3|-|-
CASSPYTDTQYF
TGTGCCAGCTCACCTTACACAGATACGCAGTATTTT
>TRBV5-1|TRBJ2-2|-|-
CASSLLALGDTGELFF
TGCGCCAGCAGCTTGTTGGCCCTCGGGGACACCGGGGAGCTGTTTTTT
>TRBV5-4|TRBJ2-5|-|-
CASSLASGSQETQYF
TGTGCCAGCAGCTTGGCCTCGGGTAGCCAAGAGACCCAGTACTTC
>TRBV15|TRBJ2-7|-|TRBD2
CATSRDPGGISYEQYF
TGTGCCACCAGCAGAGATCCGGGGGGGATCTCCTACGAGCAGTACTTC
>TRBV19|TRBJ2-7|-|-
CASSGTPLVYEQYF
TGTGCCAGTTCCGGGACTCCGTTGGTCTACGAGCAGTACTTC
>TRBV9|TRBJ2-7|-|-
CASSGSPGLPPYEQYF
TGTGCCAGCAGCGGATCCCCCGGACTCCCTCCCTACGAGCAGTACTTC
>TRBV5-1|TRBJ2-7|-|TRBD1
CASSPRGTGKTYEQYF
TGCGCCAGCAGCCCCCGGGGGACAGGGAAAACCTACGAGCAGTACTTC
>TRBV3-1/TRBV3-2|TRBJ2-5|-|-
CASSQDHLRAQETQYF
TGTGCCAGCAGCCAAGATCATCTGCGGGCCCAAGAGACCCAGTACTTC
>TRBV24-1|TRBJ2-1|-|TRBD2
CATSDLASGRYYEQFF
TGTGCCACCAGTGATTTGGCCAGCGGGAGGTATTATGAGCAGTTCTTC
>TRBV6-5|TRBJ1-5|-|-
CASRLGSSSQPQHF
TGTGCCAGCAGGTTAGGGAGTTCAAGTCAGCCCCAGCATTTT